This entry lists 2 T cell receptor beta chains sequenced from one sample in a study of glioma-infiltrating T cells. The iRepertoire nested amplicon-rescue multiplex PCR amplified TCR alpha and beta CDR3s from RNA. MiXCR, run by TCRdb on the multiplex PCR reads, gives a single entry per CDR3 protein. The sample consists of about 180,000 distinct CDR3 sequences, about 47% of them appearing once. Sequenced material: glioma tissue, nonneoplastic brain tissue, or PBMCs (not recorded which). Receptors originate from a human donor with low-grade glioma or glioblastoma, undergoing nonglioma brain surgery, or in good health (not recorded which).

This clonotype showed up just a few times. The chain combines TRBV7-2 with TRBJ2-1; no definite D call. CDR1 and CDR2 (germline): SGHTA, FQGNSA. This CDR3 contains 15 residues. Deletions cut 4 bases from V and 4 bases from J, with 14 bases between. The CDR3 sequence: CASSSGYAGYNEQFF. The CDR3 DNA follows: TGTGCCAGCAGCTCCGGGTACGCCGGGTACAATGAGCAGTTCTTC.

This clonotype occurred many times. V gene TRBV7-2 combines with J gene TRBJ1-6, with D tentatively TRBD1 (6 bases). This CDR3 has 14 amino acids. Germline CDR1 reads SGHTA; CDR2 reads FQGNSA. Deletions cut 1 base from V and 6 bases from J, with 7 bases between. For the CDR3, the DNA is TGTGCCAGCAGCTTAGTGGACAGTAATTCACCCCTCCACTTT. It encodes CASSLVDSNSPLHF.